The clone carrying this TCR beta chain was seen only a few times. Its antigen remains unknown. These data originate in a study of early T cells in non-severe SARS-CoV-2 infection. Study at large: Sequencing of bulk RNA from unsorted whole blood was done, without chain pairing.

Findings of the study overall: CD4 and private specificities were missed by VDJdb matching, which favored anti-spike CD8 responses.

Molecules of cDNA were individually given unique molecular identifiers that were attached to them. Using its own MiXCR run on the 5' RACE reads, TCRdb lists one record per CDR3 protein. The sample contains over 85,000 distinct CDR3 sequences, about 15% of which appear only once. The germline V and J ends were trimmed by 8 bases and 5 bases, with 15 bases remaining between them. Germline CDR1 reads SEHNR; CDR2 reads FQNEAQ (reference sequence). This CDR3 spans 13 amino acids. The receptor was isolated from an adult who was a healthcare worker with PCR-confirmed SARS-CoV-2 infection or an uninfected control (not recorded which). V is TRBV7-9 and J is TRBJ1-1; D is undetermined. Sequencing used whole blood. This chain's CDR3 is CASVWALRTEAFF. CDR3 bases: TGTGCCAGCGTTTGGGCCTTGAGGACTGAAGCTTTCTTT.